The clone carrying this T cell receptor (beta chain) was recorded a few times. Its matching antigen is unknown. This sample stems from a study of early T cells in non-severe SARS-CoV-2 infection. Study in general: From unsorted whole blood, bulk RNA was sequenced, and the chains remained unpaired.

The CDR3 extends over 17 amino acids. Germline V gene sequence: CDR1 KGHSH, CDR2 LQKENI. Trimming removed 3 bases from V and 5 bases from J, with 19 bases in between. Findings of the study overall: Private and CD4 specificities were missed by VDJdb matching, which favored anti-spike CD8 responses.

Via MiXCR, TCRdb re-called the 5' RACE reads, giving one row per CDR3 protein. The sample shows 65,000 to 80,000 distinct CDR3 sequences, roughly an eighth of them seen only once. This TCR was sampled from an adult who was a healthcare worker with PCR-confirmed SARS-CoV-2 infection or an uninfected control (not recorded which). The sample was whole blood. The J gene is TRBJ1-4, the V gene TRBV18, with a possible D match to TRBD1 (6 bases). The CDR3 sequence is CASSPGSMGARNEKLFF. The CDR3 bases are TGTGCCAGCTCACCCGGATCCATGGGGGCAAGGAATGAAAAACTGTTTTTT.